Reported below is one TCR beta chain. Its antigen remains unidentified. Sequencing used immunoSEQ multiplex PCR; TCRdb keeps in-frame clones, though not all of them. There are 800,000 to 1,200,000 clones in the sample; more than 75% occur only once, and approximately 0.56% lies in the top ten. The data were taken from a study of shared clonotypes between healthy human individuals. Overall study results and limits: The authors sampled blood alone, and tissue repertoires likely differ. Deeper or shallower sequencing was expected to change how clonotypes are shared among donors.

This CDR3 contains 11 residues. Trimming stripped 8 bases from V and 7 bases from J, with 11 bases between. Germline assignment: CDR1 SEHNR and CDR2 FQNEAQ (reference sequence). The sample comprised memory CD4+ T cells from PBMCs. This sample's subset: CD45RA-negative fraction. The sequence derives from a man in his late teens or twenties in good health. Some clones in this sample may be carry-over from other donors' samples. The rearrangement links TRBV7-9 to TRBJ1-1; D uncertain. The CDR3 here is CASGVGNEAFF. The DNA for the CDR3 is TGTGCCAGCGGGGTGGGGAATGAAGCTTTCTTT. Full variable domain (outside the CDR3, taken from reference TRBV7-9 and TRBJ1-1): DTGVSQNPRHKITKRGQNVTFRCDPISEHNRLYWYRQTLGQGPEFLTYFQNEAQLEKSRLLSDRFSAERPKGSFSTLEIQRTEQGDSAMYLCASGVGNEAFFGQGTRLTVV.